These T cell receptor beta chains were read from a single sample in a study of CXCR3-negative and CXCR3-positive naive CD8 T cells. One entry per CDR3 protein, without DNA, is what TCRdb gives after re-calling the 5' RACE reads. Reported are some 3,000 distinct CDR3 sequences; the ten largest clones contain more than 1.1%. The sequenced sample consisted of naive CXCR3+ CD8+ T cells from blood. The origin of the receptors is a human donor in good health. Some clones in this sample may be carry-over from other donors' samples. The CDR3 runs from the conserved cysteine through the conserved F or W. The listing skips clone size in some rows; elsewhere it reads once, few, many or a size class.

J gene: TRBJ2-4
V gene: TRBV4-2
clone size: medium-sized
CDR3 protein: CASSQIASRYIQYF

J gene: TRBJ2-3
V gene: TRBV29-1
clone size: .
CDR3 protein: CSLELVAGEADTQYF

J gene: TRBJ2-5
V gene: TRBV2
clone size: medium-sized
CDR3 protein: CASTERGVETQYF

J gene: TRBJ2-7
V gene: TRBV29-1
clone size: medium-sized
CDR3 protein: CSVEGGTAGSSYEQYF

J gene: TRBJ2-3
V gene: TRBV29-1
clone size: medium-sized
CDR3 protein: CSVTGTGVITDTQYF

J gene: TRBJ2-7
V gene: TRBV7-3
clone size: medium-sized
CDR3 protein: CASSLGSTYEQYF

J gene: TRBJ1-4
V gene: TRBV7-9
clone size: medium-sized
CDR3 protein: CASSHKPGDTEKLFF

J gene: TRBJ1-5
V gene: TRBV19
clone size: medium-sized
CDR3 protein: CASTTNVGLSQPQHF

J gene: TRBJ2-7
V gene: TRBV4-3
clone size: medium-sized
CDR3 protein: CASSLNQGYEQYF

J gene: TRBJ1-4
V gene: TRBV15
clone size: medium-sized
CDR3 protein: CATSRDLGENEKLFF

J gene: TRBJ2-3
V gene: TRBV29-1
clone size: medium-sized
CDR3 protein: CSVASENTDTQYF

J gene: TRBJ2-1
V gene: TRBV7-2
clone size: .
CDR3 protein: CASSYRLAGGFNNEQFF

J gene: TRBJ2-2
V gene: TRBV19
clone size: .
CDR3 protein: CASSIGVFGELFF

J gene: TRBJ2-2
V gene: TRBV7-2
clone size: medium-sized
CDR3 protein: CASSLIIRGQGNTGELFF

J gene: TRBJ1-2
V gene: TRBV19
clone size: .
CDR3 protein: CASSGSTSDGNYGYTF

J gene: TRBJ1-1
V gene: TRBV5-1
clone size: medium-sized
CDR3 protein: CASSLHLGATTEAFF

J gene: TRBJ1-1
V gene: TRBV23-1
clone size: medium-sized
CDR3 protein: CASSLPPPEAFF

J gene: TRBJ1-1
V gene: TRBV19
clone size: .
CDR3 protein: CASKGYPMNTEAFF

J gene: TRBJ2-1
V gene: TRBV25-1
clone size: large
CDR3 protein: CASSTSGDEQFF

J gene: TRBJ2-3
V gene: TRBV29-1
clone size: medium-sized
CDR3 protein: CSVGTWTDTQYF

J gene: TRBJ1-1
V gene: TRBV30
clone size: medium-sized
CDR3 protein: CAWSVKVEAFF

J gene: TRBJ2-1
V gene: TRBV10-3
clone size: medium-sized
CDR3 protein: CATGSAGSSYNEQFF

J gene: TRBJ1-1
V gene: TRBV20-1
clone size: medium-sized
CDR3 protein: CSAGDRQNTEAFF

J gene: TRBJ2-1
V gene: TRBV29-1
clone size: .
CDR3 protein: CSVEVAGGPVSYNEQFF

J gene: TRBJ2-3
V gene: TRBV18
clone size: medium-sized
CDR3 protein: CASSSPDRGMTDTQYF

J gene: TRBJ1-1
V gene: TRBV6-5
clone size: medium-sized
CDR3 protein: CASGLTGVNTEAFF

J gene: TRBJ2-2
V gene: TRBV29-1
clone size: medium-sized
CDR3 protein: CSVVGANTGELFF

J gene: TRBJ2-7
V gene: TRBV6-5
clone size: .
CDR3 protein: CASSYRTPSYEQYF

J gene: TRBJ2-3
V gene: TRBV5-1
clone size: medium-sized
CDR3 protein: CASSLGGRDESSTDTQYF

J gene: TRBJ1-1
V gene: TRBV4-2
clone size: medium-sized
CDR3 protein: CASSSSWDTAINTEAFF

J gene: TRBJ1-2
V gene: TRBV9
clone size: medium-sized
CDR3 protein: CASSTTEFHGYTF

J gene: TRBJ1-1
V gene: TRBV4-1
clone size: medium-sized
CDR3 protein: CASTWREGYTEAFF

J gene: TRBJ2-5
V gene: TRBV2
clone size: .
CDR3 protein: CASSNRDRGYQETQYF

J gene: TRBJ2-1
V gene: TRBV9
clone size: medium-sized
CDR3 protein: CASSEGLSSYNEQFF

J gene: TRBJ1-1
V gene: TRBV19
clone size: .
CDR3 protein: CASSPFGGGNTEAFF

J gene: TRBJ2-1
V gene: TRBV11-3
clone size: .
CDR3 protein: CASSDRTSGEQFF

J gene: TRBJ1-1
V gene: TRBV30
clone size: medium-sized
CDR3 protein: CAWGGGTEAFF

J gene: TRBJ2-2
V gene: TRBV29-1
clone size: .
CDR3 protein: CSVEDYGINTGELFF

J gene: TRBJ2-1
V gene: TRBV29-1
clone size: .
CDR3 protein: CSVEPDSNEQFF

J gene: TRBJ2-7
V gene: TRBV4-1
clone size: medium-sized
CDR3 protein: CASSRGLAGAYEQYF

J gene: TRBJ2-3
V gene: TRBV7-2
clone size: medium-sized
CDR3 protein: CATQGLDTQYF

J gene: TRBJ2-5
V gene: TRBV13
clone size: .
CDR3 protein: CASSSGQGETQYF

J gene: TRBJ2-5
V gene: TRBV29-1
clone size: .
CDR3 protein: CSVVGQETQYF

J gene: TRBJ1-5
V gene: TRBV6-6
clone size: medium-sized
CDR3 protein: CASYTGFSNQPQHF

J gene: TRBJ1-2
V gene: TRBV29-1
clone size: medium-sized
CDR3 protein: CSVLEAENYGYTF

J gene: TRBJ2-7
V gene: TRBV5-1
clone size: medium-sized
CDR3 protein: CASSLGQFAGDEQYF

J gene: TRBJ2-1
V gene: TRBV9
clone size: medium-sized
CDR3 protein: CASSVQRVSNEQFF

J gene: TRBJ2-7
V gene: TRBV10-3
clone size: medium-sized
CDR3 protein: CAITGEQGFSYEQYF

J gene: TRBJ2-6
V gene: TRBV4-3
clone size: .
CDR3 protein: CASSPGTGTSGANVLTF